The 2 T cell receptor beta chains below all came from one sample that was sequenced in a study of early T cells in non-severe SARS-CoV-2 infection. TCRdb redid the calling of the 5' RACE reads with MiXCR, one entry per CDR3 protein. Of tens of thousands of distinct CDR3 sequences listed, over 7% are singletons. Sequenced input: whole blood. Receptors were obtained from an adult who was a healthcare worker with PCR-confirmed SARS-CoV-2 infection or an uninfected control (not recorded which).

In its sample, this clonotype was seen a few times. The chain recombines TRBV7-9 with TRBJ1-2; D not certain. The CDR3 contains 15 residues. CDR1 SEHNR and CDR2 FQNEAQ come from the germline V gene (reference sequence). V gave up 1 base and J gave up 6 bases, with 15 bases separating them. DNA for the CDR3: TGTGCCAGCAGCTTAGGAGTCGCGGCCATCCATGGCTACACCTTC. Residues: CASSLGVAAIHGYTF.

Only a few counts were recorded for this clonotype. This sequence joins TRBV7-3 and TRBJ2-5; a weak D match, TRBD1 (6 bases). Germline V CDR1 and CDR2: SGHTA, FQGTGA. V was pared by 4 bases and J by 2 bases, with 8 bases between. The CDR3 sequence is 13 residues long. CDR3 loop: CASSSDRQETQYF. The CDR3 nucleotides are TGTGCCAGCAGCTCCGACAGGCAAGAGACCCAGTACTTC.